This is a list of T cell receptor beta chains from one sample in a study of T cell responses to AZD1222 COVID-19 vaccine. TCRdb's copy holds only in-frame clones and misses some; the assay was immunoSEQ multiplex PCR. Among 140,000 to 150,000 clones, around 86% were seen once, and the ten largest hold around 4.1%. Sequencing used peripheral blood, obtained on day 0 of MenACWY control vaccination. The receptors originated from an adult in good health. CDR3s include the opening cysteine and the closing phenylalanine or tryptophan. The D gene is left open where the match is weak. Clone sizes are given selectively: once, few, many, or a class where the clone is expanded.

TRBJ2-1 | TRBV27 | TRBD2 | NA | TGTGCCAGCAGTATCACTAGCGCTCCCTACAATGAGCAGTTCTTC | CASSITSAPYNEQFF
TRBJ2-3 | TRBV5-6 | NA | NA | TGTGCCAGCAGCTTGGAACAGTATAGCACAGATACGCAGTATTTT | CASSLEQYSTDTQYF
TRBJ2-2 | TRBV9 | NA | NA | TGTGCCAGCAGCGCCCGCGGAGGGTCTGCGAACACCGGGGAGCTGTTTTTT | CASSARGGSANTGELFF
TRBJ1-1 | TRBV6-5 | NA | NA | TGTGCCAGCGGATCCCCCACATTCACTGAAGCTTTCTTT | CASGSPTFTEAFF
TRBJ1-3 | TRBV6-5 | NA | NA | TGTGCCAGCAGACTCGGACCGGGCTCTGGAAACACCATATATTTT | CASRLGPGSGNTIYF
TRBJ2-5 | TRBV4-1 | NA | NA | TGCGCCAGCAGCCAATATGGGGCCAGGGGAGAAGAGACCCAGTACTTC | CASSQYGARGEETQYF
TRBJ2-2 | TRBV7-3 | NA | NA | TGTGCCAGCAGCTTAGGGGGCTTCACCGGGGAGCTGTTTTTT | CASSLGGFTGELFF
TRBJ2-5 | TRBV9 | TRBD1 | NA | TGTGCCAGCAGCACCGGGGTCACAGGGGGTGAGACCCAGTACTTC | CASSTGVTGGETQYF
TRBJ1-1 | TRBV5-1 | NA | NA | TGCGCCAGCAGCTTGTCAGGACAGAGCACTGAAGCTTTCTTT | CASSLSGQSTEAFF
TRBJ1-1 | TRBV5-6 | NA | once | TGTGCCAGCAGCTTGAGGGAGTACACTGAAGCTTTCTTT | CASSLREYTEAFF
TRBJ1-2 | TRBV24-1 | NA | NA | TGTGCCACCAGTGATTTCGACCGAAACTATGGCTACACCTTC | CATSDFDRNYGYTF
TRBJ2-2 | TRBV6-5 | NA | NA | TGTGCCAGCTCCCCCGGTGGCGGGGAGCTGTTTTTT | CASSPGGGELFF
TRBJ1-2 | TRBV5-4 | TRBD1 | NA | TGTGCCAGCAGCTTGGCGGGACAGCATAACTATGGCTACACCTTC | CASSLAGQHNYGYTF
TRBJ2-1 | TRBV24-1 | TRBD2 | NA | TGTGCCACCAGTAATTTAAGGACTAGCGGGGGCCGGGGCTCCTACAATGAGCAGTTCTTC | CATSNLRTSGGRGSYNEQFF
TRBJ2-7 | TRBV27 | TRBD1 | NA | TGTGCCAGCAGACCGACCGGGACAGGGGGCCACGAGCAGTACTTC | CASRPTGTGGHEQYF
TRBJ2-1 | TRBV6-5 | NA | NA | TGTGCCAGCAGGGCGCTCCCCTCCTACAATGAGCAGTTCTTC | CASRALPSYNEQFF